The source of this T cell receptor beta chain is a study of blood T cell repertoires in COVID-19. Overall study context: Sites across the United States, Italy and Spain contributed samples from acute and convalescent COVID-19. Sample material is recorded as cDNA or gDNA derived from T cells, B-cell-depleted T cells, or PBMCs.

Seattle's cohort entered during active infection and was followed longitudinally. The V gene's germline CDR1 is LGHDT and CDR2 YNNKEL (reference sequence). This CDR3 contains 15 residues. Trimming stripped 5 bases from V and 2 bases from J, with 13 bases between. The authors' processing: Estimation of nucleated cell counts was performed using reference gene primer amplification. Measured with immunoSEQ multiplex PCR; TCRdb has only the in-frame clones, and not every one. V and J calls and clone size come straight from that table; D and trimming were deduced from the DNA. The profile covers about 360,000 clones, with around 88% appearing a single time and roughly 7.2% taken by the ten largest.

The sample consisted of peripheral blood. The genes are TRBV3-1 (or the pseudogene TRBV3-2) and TRBJ2-1, with D tentatively TRBD1 (6 bases). The receptor comes from a woman in her sixties with COVID-19, enrolled during active disease. The CDR3 DNA is TGTGCCAGCAGCGCTCAGACAGGACCCTACAATGAGCAGTTCTTC. This gives the protein CASSAQTGPYNEQFF.